The next 22 T cell receptor beta chains were all read from a single sample in a study of tumor-infiltrating lymphocytes in primary liver carcinoma. The authors made TCR beta cDNA from roughly 480 ng total RNA with a constant-region primer. Each TCR beta library was derived from three nested multiplex PCR rounds that employed slightly modified ARM-PCR. Rounds one and two of PCR, each of 9 to 11 cycles, were primed with TRBV1-TRBV30 forward primers and a C-beta reverse primer. TCRdb re-derived calls from the multiplex PCR reads in MiXCR, one entry per CDR3 protein. The sample includes about 210,000 distinct CDR3 sequences, approximately 65% of them seen just once. Alongside blood RNA obtained from unsorted whole blood, germline DNA was also extracted. The sequencing sample was made of peripheral blood. All receptors derive from a woman between 55 and 75 years old with primary liver carcinoma and hepatitis B virus infection.

A remark on this clonotype: A much larger clonotype is one base distant, so this may be a read error. The chain carries TRBV6-1 and TRBJ2-7; TRBD2 aligns across 7 bases. CDR1 MNHNS and CDR2 SASEGT come from the germline V gene. The CDR3 spans 13 residues. The CDR3 loop is CVSVGGSRYEQYF. DNA for the CDR3: TGTGTCAGCGTCGGCGGGAGTAGGTACGAGCAGTACTTC.

To note about this clonotype: The germline gene is not matched at one end of the junction; a read error may be the cause. Written as DNA, the CDR3 is TGTGACAGCAGTTTACGGACTAGCGGGAGGGGACGCGAGCAGTACTTC. Translation gives CDSSLRTSGRGREQYF. This chain joins TRBV28 and TRBJ2-7; 15 nucleotides agree with TRBD2. CDR1 is MDHEN, CDR2 SYDVKM, per germline. This CDR3 comprises 16 residues.

This clonotype showed up just a few times. V gene TRBV29-1 combines with J gene TRBJ1-2, with D possibly matching TRBD1 (6 bases). The CDR3 is made up of 14 amino acids. In germline, CDR1 is SQVTM, CDR2 ANQGSEA. Trimming took 6 bases from V and 2 from J, leaving 16 bases between them. The DNA of the CDR3 is TGCAGCGTGGGGACTGGACAGCCGAACTATGGCTACACCTTC. As protein: CSVGTGQPNYGYTF.

Notes on this clonotype: The CDR3 ends on some other residue instead of the conserved phenylalanine or tryptophan, so this is likely a read error. In DNA form, the CDR3 reads TGTGCCAGTAGCTTAGAACCTGGACCGAACACTGAAGCTTTCCTT. It codes for CASSLEPGPNTEAFL. V and J are TRBV11-2 and TRBJ1-1; D gene unclear. Germline CDR1 and CDR2: SGHAT and FQNNGV. The CDR3 runs to 15 residues.

The chain combines TRBV9 with TRBJ2-6; TRBD1 is a possible D gene (6 bases). Germline CDR1 SGDLS, CDR2 YYNGEE. V lost 3 bases, J lost 4 bases, and 11 bases lay in between. This CDR3 region has 15 residues. Here the CDR3 DNA reads TGTGCCAGCAGCGGGGGACACCCCGGGGCCAACGTCCTGACTTTC. Its translation: CASSGGHPGANVLTF. Complete variable domain (other parts from reference TRBV9 and TRBJ2-6): DSGVTQTPKHLITATGQRVTLRCSPRSGDLSVYWYQQSLDQGLQFLIQYYNGEERAKGNILERFSAQQFPDLHSELNLSSLELGDSALYFCASSGGHPGANVLTFGAGSRLTVL.

With regard to this clonotype: One base away lies a much larger clone, so this may be a sequencing read error. The chain is built from TRBV29-1 and TRBJ1-1, with D unresolved. The CDR3 runs to 14 residues. The germline CDR1 and CDR2 sequences are SQVTM and ANQGSEA. The V and J ends lost 6 bases and 0 bases respectively, with 14 bases between them. As DNA, the CDR3 is TGCAGCGTGCCTACAAGTAACATGAACACTGAAGCTTTCTTT. As protein: CSVPTSNMNTEAFF. Drawing the rest from reference TRBV29-1 and TRBJ1-1, the complete variable domain is SAVISQKPSRDICQRGTSLTIQCQVDSQVTMMFWYRQQPGQSLTLIATANQGSEATYESGFVIDKFPISRPNLTFSTLTVSNMSPEDSSIYLCSVPTSNMNTEAFFGQGTRLTVV.

The chain couples TRBV12-3 or TRBV12-4 to TRBJ2-5; D is ambiguous. The V end was cut by 0 bases, the J end by 4 bases, with 15 bases between. This CDR3 comprises 16 residues. The CDR3 DNA reads as TGTGCCAGCAGTTTAGCGAAGATTAGTATTGGAGAGACCCAGTACTTC. Translation gives CASSLAKISIGETQYF.

About this clonotype: A junction end diverges from the germline sequence, so it may reflect a read error. The chain couples TRBV6-5 to TRBJ1-1; no definite D call. This CDR3 has 15 amino acids. CDR1 and CDR2 (germline): MNHEY, SVGAGI. CDR3 DNA: TGTGCCATCAGTAACAAGCCATCTCTGAACACTGAAGCTTTCTTT. This codes for CAISNKPSLNTEAFF.

As for this clonotype: With a much larger clone just one base away, this may be a read error. The DNA for the CDR3 is TGTGCCAGCAGGATGACAGGGTCCTACGAGCAGTACTTC. Translating gives CASRMTGSYEQYF. The chain recombines TRBV12-3 or TRBV12-4 with TRBJ2-7; 7 bases are shared with TRBD1. CDR3 length: 13 amino acids. V was clipped by 6 bases and J by 1 base; unmatched bases: 3.

The V call is TRBV21-1, the J call TRBJ1-1. TRBV21-1 is flagged as a pseudogene. This CDR3 spans 14 amino acids. In DNA form, the CDR3 reads TGTGCCAACAGCAAACGGTTAAGGAACACTGAAGCTTTCTTT. Amino acid sequence: CANSKRLRNTEAFF.

Comment on this clonotype: Germline and junction disagree at one end, which may indicate a read error. The chain carries TRBV5-5 and TRBJ2-3; no firm D call. This CDR3 is 13 amino acids long. Germline V gene data show CDR1 as SGHKS and CDR2 as YYEKEE (reference sequence). The CDR3 loop reads CASSRMYTDTRYF. The CDR3 region has the DNA TGTGCCAGCAGCAGGATGTACACAGATACGCGGTATTTT.

The table lists this clonotype with a few counts. A much larger clonotype is one base distant, so this may be a read error. CDR3 protein: CAGRRTAKYNEQFF. The CDR3 nucleotides are TGTGCCGGCAGGCGGACAGCTAAATACAATGAGCAGTTCTTC. J is TRBJ2-1 and V is TRBV6-2 or TRBV6-3; a weak D match, TRBD1 (6 bases). This CDR3 is built from 14 residues. The germline CDR1 and CDR2 sequences are MNHEY and SVGEGT.

The rearrangement links TRBV29-1 to TRBJ2-3, with 7 bases that match TRBD2. The J segment lost 8 bases and the V segment lost 4 bases, leaving 12 bases of the junction unmatched. Germline CDR1 and CDR2: SQVTM and ANQGSEA. The CDR3 totals 14 residues. CDR3 amino acids: CSVGGPGGTVTQYF. CDR3 DNA sequence: TGCAGCGTTGGGGGCCCGGGAGGCACGGTTACGCAGTATTTT.

This chain connects TRBV11-2 to TRBJ2-3; 7 positions agree with TRBD2. CDR1 SGHAT and CDR2 FQNNGV come from the germline V gene. The CDR3 extends over 17 amino acids. Losses at the gene ends were 0 bases for V and 6 bases for J; bases not matched to a gene: 12. CDR3 in DNA: TGTGCCAGCAGCTTAGATCGACTAGCAGGCTTATTTGATACGCAGTATTTT. Amino acid sequence: CASSLDRLAGLFDTQYF.

Remarks on this clonotype: One end of the junction varies from germline; a read error may be responsible. The chain recombines TRBV11-2 with TRBJ2-1; tentative D call: TRBD1 (5 bases). The CDR3 consists of 12 residues. The germline V gene has CDR1 SGHAT and CDR2 FQNNGV. In DNA, the CDR3 is TGTGCCAGCAGCTTAAGGGGAAAAGAGCAATTCTTC. Its protein product is CASSLRGKEQFF.

This clonotype was found once. A much larger clone sits a single nucleotide away, making a read error possible. Here the CDR3 omits its conserved ending phenylalanine or tryptophan, so a read error is the likely source. The genes are TRBV6-1 and TRBJ1-1, with 7 positions matching TRBD1. The CDR3 runs to 15 residues. V was pared by 3 bases and J by 0 bases, with 4 bases of the junction left unmatched. Germline values: CDR1 MNHNS, CDR2 SASEGT. CDR3: CASSESGQLNTEAFS. The CDR3 coding sequence is TGTGCCAGCAGTGAGTCGGGACAGCTGAACACTGAAGCTTTCTCT.

This clonotype came up a few times. This sequence joins TRBV6-6 and TRBJ1-1, with 8 bases matching TRBD1. Germline trimming cut 5 bases from V and 1 base from J; bases unmatched to any gene: 3. Germline CDR1 reads MNHNY; CDR2 reads SVGAGI (reference sequence). The CDR3 covers 14 residues. This chain's CDR3 is CASSPGGSNTEAFF. The CDR3, as DNA: TGTGCCAGCAGTCCAGGGGGCTCGAACACTGAAGCTTTCTTT.

The table lists this clonotype with a count of one. One junction end disagrees with the germline gene, perhaps due to a read error. The chain combines TRBV29-1 with TRBJ2-5; D ambiguous. CDR3 length: 15 residues. The germline V gene has CDR1 SQVTM and CDR2 ANQGSEA. The CDR3 bases are TGCAGCGTTCTACCTTTGGTGATTATTCAAGAGACTCAGTACTTC. Residues: CSVLPLVIIQETQYF.

This clonotype has ten or more counts. The CDR3 protein is CASSYGGRGINSYEQYF. CDR3 bases: TGTGCCAGCAGTTACGGGGGCCGCGGGATCAACTCCTACGAGCAGTACTTC. The chain uses TRBV6-6 and TRBJ2-7; D may be TRBD1 or TRBD2 (6 bases each). The CDR3 is made up of 17 amino acids. Germline assignment: CDR1 MNHNY and CDR2 SVGAGI (reference sequence). Trimming stripped 2 bases from V and 0 bases from J, with 17 bases between.

Ten or more counts support this clonotype. The rearrangement joins TRBV12-3 or TRBV12-4 to TRBJ2-7, with 7 bases fitting TRBD2. Unmatched junction bases numbered 4, after V lost 1 base and J lost 1 base. The CDR3 sequence is 15 residues long. The CDR3 is CASSLVTSASYEQYF. CDR3 sequence (DNA): TGTGCCAGCAGTTTAGTTACTAGCGCTTCCTACGAGCAGTACTTC.

Remarks on this clonotype: As the CDR3 is not closed by the conserved phenylalanine or tryptophan, this likely results from a read error. The chain joins TRBV6-6 to TRBJ1-1, with D possibly matching TRBD1 (5 bases). CDR1 and CDR2 from the germline V gene are MNHNY and SVGAGI (reference sequence). This CDR3 spans 17 amino acids. With 0 bases removed from V and 6 bases from J, the gap between germline ends came to 20 bases. CDR3 in amino acids: CASSYSRGGRRASEAFL. The DNA of the CDR3 is TGTGCCAGCAGTTACTCGAGGGGAGGGAGAAGGGCCTCTGAAGCTTTCTTA.

The J gene is TRBJ1-2, the V gene TRBV24-1; D gene ambiguous. The V end was cut by 2 bases, the J end by 7 bases, with 7 bases between. CDR1 KGHDR and CDR2 SFDVKD come from the germline V gene. The CDR3 contains 12 residues. The CDR3 is CATSDSAAGYTF. The DNA for the CDR3 is TGTGCCACCAGTGATTCGGCCGCTGGCTACACCTTC.